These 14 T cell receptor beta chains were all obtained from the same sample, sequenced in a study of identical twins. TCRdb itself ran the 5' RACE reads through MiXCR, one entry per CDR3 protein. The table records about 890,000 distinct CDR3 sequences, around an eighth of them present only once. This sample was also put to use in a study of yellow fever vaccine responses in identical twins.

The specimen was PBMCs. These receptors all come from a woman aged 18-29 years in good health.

DNA for the CDR3: TGCAGCGGATTTCGGACAGGGGACACTGAAGCTTTCTTT. Translating gives CSGFRTGDTEAFF. The chain recombines TRBV29-1 with TRBJ1-1; 9 nucleotides agree with TRBD1. Germline V CDR1 and CDR2: SQVTM, ANQGSEA. This CDR3 spans 13 amino acids. The V gene end was trimmed by 7 bases and the J gene end by 3 bases; junction bases not matched to a gene: 6.

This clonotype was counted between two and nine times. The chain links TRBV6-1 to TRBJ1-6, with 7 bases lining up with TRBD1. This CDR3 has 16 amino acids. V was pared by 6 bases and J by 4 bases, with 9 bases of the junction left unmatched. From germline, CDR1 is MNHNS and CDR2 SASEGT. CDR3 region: CASRDYRDRYNSPLHF. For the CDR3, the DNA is TGTGCCAGCAGAGACTACCGGGACAGATATAATTCACCCCTCCACTTT.

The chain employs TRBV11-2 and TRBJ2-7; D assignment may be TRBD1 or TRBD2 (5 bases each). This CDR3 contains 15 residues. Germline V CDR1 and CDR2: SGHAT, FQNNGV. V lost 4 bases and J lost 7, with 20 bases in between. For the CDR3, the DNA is TGTGCCAGCAGCTCCCTCGGGACCACACTGGGAGAGCAGTACTTC. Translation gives CASSSLGTTLGEQYF.

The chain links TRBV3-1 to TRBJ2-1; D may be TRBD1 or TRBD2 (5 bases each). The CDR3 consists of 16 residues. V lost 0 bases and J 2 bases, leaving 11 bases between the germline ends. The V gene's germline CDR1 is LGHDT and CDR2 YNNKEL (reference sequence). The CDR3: CASSQDLGTAYNEQFF. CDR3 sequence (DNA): TGTGCCAGCAGCCAAGATCTCGGGACCGCCTACAATGAGCAGTTCTTC.

CDR3: CSARAVGSYNEQFF. The DNA for the CDR3 is TGCAGTGCTAGAGCTGTTGGTTCCTACAATGAGCAGTTCTTC. V usage is TRBV20-1 and J usage is TRBJ2-1; no clear D. The CDR3 covers 14 residues. Germline V gives CDR1 DFQATT, CDR2 SNEGSKA (reference sequence). With 1 base removed from V and 1 base from J, the gap between germline ends came to 8 bases.

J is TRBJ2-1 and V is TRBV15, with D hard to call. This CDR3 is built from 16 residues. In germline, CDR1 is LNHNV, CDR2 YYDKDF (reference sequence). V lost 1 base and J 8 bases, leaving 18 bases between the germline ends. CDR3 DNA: TGTGCCACCAGCAGAGCGTTAGCCCCCGGGTTGGATGAGCAGTTCTTC. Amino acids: CATSRALAPGLDEQFF.

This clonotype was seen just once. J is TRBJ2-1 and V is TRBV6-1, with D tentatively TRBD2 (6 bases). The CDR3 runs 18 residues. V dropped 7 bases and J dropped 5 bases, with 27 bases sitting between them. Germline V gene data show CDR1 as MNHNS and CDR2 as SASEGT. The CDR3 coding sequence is TGTGCCAGCAAGGGTATACAGCGGGCGACCTACTTAGACAATGAGCAGTTCTTC. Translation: CASKGIQRATYLDNEQFF.

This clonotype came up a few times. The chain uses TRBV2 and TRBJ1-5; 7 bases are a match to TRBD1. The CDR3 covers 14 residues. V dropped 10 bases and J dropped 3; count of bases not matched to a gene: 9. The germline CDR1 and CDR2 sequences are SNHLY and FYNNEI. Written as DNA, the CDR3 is TGTGCCACCAAACAGGGGAGGAACAATCAGCCCCAGCATTTT. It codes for CATKQGRNNQPQHF. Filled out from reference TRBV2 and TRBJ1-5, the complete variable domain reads EPEVTQTPSHQVTQMGQEVILRCVPISNHLYFYWYRQILGQKVEFLVSFYNNEISEKSEIFDDQFSVERPDGSNFTLKIRSTKLEDSAMYFCATKQGRNNQPQHFGDGTRLSIL.

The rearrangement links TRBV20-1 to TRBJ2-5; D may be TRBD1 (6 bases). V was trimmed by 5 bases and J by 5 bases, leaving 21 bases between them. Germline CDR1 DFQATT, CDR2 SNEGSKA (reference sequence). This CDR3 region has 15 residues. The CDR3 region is CSASGVGELWETQYF. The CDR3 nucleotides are TGCAGTGCTTCAGGGGTGGGGGAGTTGTGGGAGACCCAGTACTTC.

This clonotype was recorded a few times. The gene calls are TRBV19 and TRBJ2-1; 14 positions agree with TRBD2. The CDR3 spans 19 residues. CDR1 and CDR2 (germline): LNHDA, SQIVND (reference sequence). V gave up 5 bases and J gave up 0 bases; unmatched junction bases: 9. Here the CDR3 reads CASSQPGLAGAYSYNEQFF. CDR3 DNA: TGTGCCAGTAGTCAACCGGGACTAGCGGGGGCCTACTCCTACAATGAGCAGTTCTTC.

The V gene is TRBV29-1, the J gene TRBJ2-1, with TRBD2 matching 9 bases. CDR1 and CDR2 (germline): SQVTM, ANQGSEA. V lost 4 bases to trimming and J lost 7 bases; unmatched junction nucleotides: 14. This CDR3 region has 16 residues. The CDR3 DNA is TGCAGCGTTGGGAGGTTGGCGGGAGGGCCCGGAAATGAGCAGTTCTTC. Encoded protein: CSVGRLAGGPGNEQFF.

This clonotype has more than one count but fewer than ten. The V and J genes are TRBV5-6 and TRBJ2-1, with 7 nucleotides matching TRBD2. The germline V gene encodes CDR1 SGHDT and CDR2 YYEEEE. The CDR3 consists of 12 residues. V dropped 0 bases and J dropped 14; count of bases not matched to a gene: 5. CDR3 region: CASSLGTGGEFF. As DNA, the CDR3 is TGTGCCAGCAGCTTGGGGACTGGGGGGGAGTTCTTC.

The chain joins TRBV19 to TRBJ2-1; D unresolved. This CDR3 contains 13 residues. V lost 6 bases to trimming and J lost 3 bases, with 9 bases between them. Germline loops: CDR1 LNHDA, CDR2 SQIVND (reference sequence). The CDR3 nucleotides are TGTGCCAGTAGAAGGGCGGTCTACAATGAGCAGTTCTTC. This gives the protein CASRRAVYNEQFF.

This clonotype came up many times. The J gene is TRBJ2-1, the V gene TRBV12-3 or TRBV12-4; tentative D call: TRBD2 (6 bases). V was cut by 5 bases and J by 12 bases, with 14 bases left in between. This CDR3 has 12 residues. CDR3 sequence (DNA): TGTGCCAGCAGTCCCCGCTCCGGGAGGCAGTTCTTC. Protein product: CASSPRSGRQFF.